The entry below describes one T cell receptor beta chain. At the DNA level, this CDR3 is encoded by other sequences in the same sample as well. In the source study's methods: Sequence data from immunoSEQ were junction-only and lacked quality scores; consequently, filtering differed. Repertoires were generated with immunoSEQ multiplex PCR, while TCRdb's copy carries only in-frame clones and drops some. The D gene and trimming were derived from the DNA, and the V and J assignments and clone size from that table. The data show some 2,100,000 clones, about 92% seen once. This record comes from a study of shared clonotypes between healthy human individuals. Terminally differentiated effector memory CD45RA+ cells were excluded by CCR7 positive selection of CD45RO-negative cells. The CDR3 totals 15 residues. From germline, CDR1 is SGHRS and CDR2 YFSETQ. The ends lost 0 bases at V and 5 bases at J; junction bases unmatched: 5.

The V gene is TRBV5-1, the J gene TRBJ2-1; 7 bases line up with TRBD2. The clonotype was recovered from a man aged 18-30 years in good health. Some clones in this sample may be carry-over from other donors' samples. Sequencing used naive CD8+ T cells from PBMCs. The CDR3 DNA sequence: TGCGCCAGCAGCTTGGGACTAGCCGGGAACAATGAGCAGTTCTTC. Its protein is CASSLGLAGNNEQFF.